Presented here are 31 T cell receptor beta chains from one specimen sequenced in a study of blood T cell repertoires in COVID-19. Data came from immunoSEQ multiplex PCR; TCRdb stores just in-frame clones and leaves some out. Of about 270,000 clones detected, 75% to 90% appear once; the ten largest clones hold roughly 8.6%. Sequenced: peripheral blood. These receptors were taken from a human donor in a cohort sampled during active COVID-19.

The V call is TRBV28, the J call TRBJ2-1; TRBD1 might be the D (6 bases). The CDR3 sequence is 16 residues long. Germline CDR1 MDHEN, CDR2 SYDVKM. Trimming shortened V by 5 bases and J by 0 bases, and 14 bases separated the two germline ends. This CDR3 is CASSTRQVGSYNEQFF. The CDR3 DNA follows: TGTGCCAGCAGTACGCGACAGGTGGGCTCCTACAATGAGCAGTTCTTC.

The chain joins TRBV6-5 to TRBJ2-7, with D possibly matching TRBD2 (5 bases). This CDR3 has 13 amino acids. V was shortened by 10 bases and J by 2 bases, with 15 bases between the two germline ends. The germline V gene has CDR1 MNHEY and CDR2 SVGAGI. The CDR3 here is CANSREITYEQYF. The DNA of the CDR3 is TGTGCCAACTCCCGGGAAATCACCTACGAGCAGTACTTC.

The chain joins TRBV11-2 to TRBJ2-1, with 7 bases aligning to TRBD1. V dropped 1 base and J dropped 1; count of bases not matched to a gene: 10. Per germline, CDR1 SGHAT and CDR2 FQNNGV. This CDR3 contains 18 residues. CDR3 sequence: CASSLAPGQLGSYNEQFF. Here the CDR3 DNA reads TGTGCCAGCAGCTTAGCACCGGGACAGTTGGGATCCTACAATGAGCAGTTCTTC.

This chain connects TRBV2 to TRBJ1-5; unclear D gene. The V gene's germline CDR1 is SNHLY and CDR2 FYNNEI. The CDR3 spans 13 residues. V lost 4 bases and J lost 0, with 4 bases in between. In DNA, the CDR3 is TGTGCCAGCAGTGCTAATAGCAATCAGCCCCAGCATTTT. Protein product: CASSANSNQPQHF.

The V gene is TRBV6-2 or TRBV6-3, the J gene TRBJ1-5; 9 nucleotides align to TRBD1. The germline V gene has CDR1 MNHEY and CDR2 SVGEGT. With V trimmed by 6 bases and J by 6 bases, 9 bases remained unmatched. This CDR3 region has 15 residues. The CDR3 nucleotides are TGTGCCAGCAGCCTAACAGGGGGCGCCTTTCAGCCCCAGCATTTT. Translating it yields CASSLTGGAFQPQHF.

The rearrangement links TRBV13 to TRBJ2-2, with 12 bases identical to TRBD2. V lost 5 bases, J lost 3 bases, and 10 bases stayed unmatched. Germline V gene sequence: CDR1 PRHDT, CDR2 FYEKMQ (reference sequence). The CDR3 length is 18 residues. In DNA form, the CDR3 reads TGTGCCAGCAGCCTCTACTCAGCTAGCGGGAGGGACACCGGGGAGCTGTTTTTT. Its protein is CASSLYSASGRDTGELFF.

The chain employs TRBV5-8 and TRBJ1-2, with D tentatively TRBD1 (6 bases). CDR1 is SGHTS and CDR2 is YDEGEE in the germline V gene. V lost 0 bases and J 7 bases, leaving 16 bases between the germline ends. CDR3 length: 15 residues. The CDR3 protein is CASSLGQGSGGGYTF. As DNA, the CDR3 is TGTGCCAGCAGCTTGGGCCAGGGGTCAGGAGGTGGCTACACCTTC.

This sequence joins TRBV10-2 and TRBJ1-5; D is possibly TRBD1 (6 bases). The CDR3 sequence is 15 residues long. The V and J ends lost 3 bases and 1 base respectively, with 10 bases between them. CDR1 WSHSY and CDR2 SAAADI come from the germline V gene. CDR3 sequence: CASSENDRSNQPQHF. For the CDR3, the DNA is TGCGCCAGCAGTGAAAACGACAGGAGCAATCAGCCCCAGCATTTT.

V and J are TRBV27 and TRBJ1-2; D ambiguous. Germline-derived CDR1 and CDR2 are MNHEY and SMNVEV (reference sequence). The CDR3 has 18 residues. V lost 2 bases to trimming and J lost 6 bases, with 25 bases between them. The CDR3 DNA is TGTGCCAGCAGTTTAAGTCGAGGCAGATCTTCGGGTCTTAATGGCTACACCTTC. This encodes CASSLSRGRSSGLNGYTF.

The chain couples TRBV19 to TRBJ2-3, with a weak D call TRBD2 (6 bases). CDR3 length equals 13 residues. Germline lookup yields CDR1 LNHDA and CDR2 SQIVND (reference sequence). Trimming removed 9 bases at V and 2 bases at J, with 12 bases between. The CDR3 region has the DNA TGTGCCAGCCTTAGCGGATACACAGATACGCAGTATTTT. It specifies CASLSGYTDTQYF. The complete variable domain, with remaining parts taken from reference TRBV19 and TRBJ2-3, reads DGGITQSPKYLFRKEGQNVTLSCEQNLNHDAMYWYRQDPGQGLRLIYYSQIVNDFQKGDIAEGYSVSREKKESFPLTVTSAQKNPTAFYLCASLSGYTDTQYFGPGTRLTVL.

This chain uses TRBV12-3 or TRBV12-4 with TRBJ1-1; 7 positions match TRBD1. The CDR3 loop spans 13 amino acids. With V trimmed by 7 bases and J by 6 bases, 8 bases remained unmatched. CDR3 loop: CASTRGGLAEAFF. The CDR3 region has the DNA TGTGCCAGCACTCGAGGGGGCCTAGCTGAAGCTTTCTTT.

The chain uses TRBV27 and TRBJ1-1; 9 bases agree with TRBD1. This CDR3 is built from 13 residues. J gave up 7 bases and V 6 bases, and 6 bases lay outside the gene matches. Germline V gene data show CDR1 as MNHEY and CDR2 as SMNVEV (reference sequence). The CDR3 DNA reads TGTGCCAGCAGATACAGGGGGCGAAATGAAGCTTTCTTT. As protein: CASRYRGRNEAFF.

The chain links TRBV25-1 to TRBJ1-6, with D tentatively TRBD1 (5 bases). The V gene's germline CDR1 is MGHDK and CDR2 SYGVNS. Trimming removed 1 base from V and 8 bases from J, with 9 bases in between. The CDR3 is 14 amino acids. The CDR3 sequence: CASSESGGDSPLHF. The CDR3 DNA reads TGTGCCAGCAGTGAATCAGGAGGGGATTCACCCCTCCACTTT.

V and J are TRBV6-6 and TRBJ2-4; 8 bases match TRBD1. The CDR3 consists of 19 residues. Germline assignment: CDR1 MNHNY and CDR2 SVGAGI (reference sequence). Unmatched junction bases numbered 18, after V lost 5 bases and J lost 3 bases. CDR3 in amino acids: CASSPYSLGQGKGKNIQYF. CDR3 bases: TGTGCCAGCAGTCCATACTCCCTCGGACAGGGTAAAGGCAAAAACATTCAGTACTTC.

V gene TRBV6-2 or TRBV6-3 combines with J gene TRBJ1-1; 8 bases agree with TRBD1. CDR1 is MNHEY, CDR2 SVGEGT, per germline. V gave up 2 bases and J gave up 5 bases; unmatched junction bases: 19. The CDR3 totals 19 residues. As DNA, the CDR3 is TGTGCCAGCAGTTACCTAATAAGCCGCGGGGGACAGGAACGGACTGAAGCTTTCTTT. Encoded protein: CASSYLISRGGQERTEAFF.

V is TRBV7-2 and J is TRBJ2-1, with 7 bases identical to TRBD2. V shed 5 bases and J 2 bases; nucleotides not matched to a gene: 9. The CDR3 contains 16 residues. Germline loops: CDR1 SGHTA, CDR2 FQGNSA. The CDR3 sequence: CASSVHGGTAYNEQFF. CDR3 nucleotides: TGTGCCAGCAGCGTCCACGGGGGGACCGCCTACAATGAGCAGTTCTTC.

The chain recombines TRBV10-2 with TRBJ1-5, with D perhaps TRBD1 (5 bases). Trimming shortened V by 10 bases and J by 3 bases, and 10 bases separated the two germline ends. CDR1 WSHSY and CDR2 SAAADI come from the germline V gene. The CDR3 has 12 amino acids. The CDR3 spells CATGGSNQPQHF. CDR3 bases: TGCGCCACCGGGGGATCCAATCAGCCCCAGCATTTT.

In this sample, this clone turned up many times. This sequence joins TRBV3-1 (or the pseudogene TRBV3-2) and TRBJ2-7; a possible D gene is TRBD2 (6 bases). V shed 2 bases and J shed 7 bases, with 21 bases lying between them. The CDR3 spans 16 residues. The V gene's germline CDR1 is LGHDT and CDR2 YNNKEL (reference sequence). The CDR3 is CASSQPLGTGDGEQYF. CDR3 bases: TGTGCCAGCAGCCAACCCCTCGGGACGGGGGACGGGGAGCAGTACTTC.

This sequence joins TRBV5-1 and TRBJ2-1; a weak D match, TRBD2 (5 bases). CDR1 is SGHRS, CDR2 YFSETQ, per germline. The CDR3 totals 13 residues. Trimming shortened V by 0 bases and J by 7 bases, and 8 bases separated the two germline ends. In DNA form, the CDR3 reads TGCGCCAGCAGCTTGGCCGGAGGTAATGAGCAGTTCTTC. This codes for CASSLAGGNEQFF.

The rearrangement joins TRBV11-3 to TRBJ2-1; TRBD2 matches at 10 bases. Unmatched junction bases numbered 5, after V lost 5 bases and J lost 4 bases. The CDR3 contains 15 residues. Per the germline V gene, CDR1 is SGHNT and CDR2 is YENEEA. The DNA of the CDR3 is TGTGCCAGCAGCCCTGGACTAGCGGTTTACAATGAGCAGTTCTTC. Its protein is CASSPGLAVYNEQFF.

This chain joins TRBV3-1 (or the pseudogene TRBV3-2) and TRBJ2-1; 9 bases are shared with TRBD2. V was pared by 0 bases and J by 7 bases, with 7 bases of the junction left unmatched. Germline V gives CDR1 LGHDT, CDR2 YNNKEL (reference sequence). CDR3 size: 16 residues. The CDR3 here is CASSQDPSGRRNEQFF. CDR3 nucleotide sequence: TGTGCCAGCAGCCAAGATCCCAGCGGGAGGAGGAATGAGCAGTTCTTC.

The chain recombines TRBV6-2 or TRBV6-3 with TRBJ2-5; 10 nucleotides align to TRBD1. V gave up 4 bases and J gave up 0 bases; unmatched junction bases: 5. This CDR3 has 16 amino acids. CDR1 MNHEY and CDR2 SVGEGT come from the germline V gene. The CDR3, as DNA: TGTGCCAGCAGTTCCCACGGGACAGGGGACCAAGAGACCCAGTACTTC. Its protein is CASSSHGTGDQETQYF.

This clone was detected only once. V usage is TRBV6-5 and J usage is TRBJ1-3; D is unresolved. V shed 1 base and J shed 4 bases, with 5 bases lying between them. There are 13 residues in the CDR3. Germline V gene lookup returns CDR1 MNHEY and CDR2 SVGAGI. The CDR3, as DNA: TGTGCCAGCAGTTACTACATGGGAAACACCATATATTTT. This gives the protein CASSYYMGNTIYF.

The chain links TRBV29-1 to TRBJ2-5; weak D call: TRBD1 (6 bases). Germline CDR1 reads SQVTM; CDR2 reads ANQGSEA. The length of the CDR3 is 11 residues. V lost 5 bases to trimming and J lost 4 bases, with 8 bases between them. As DNA, the CDR3 is TGCAGCGTTTTACAGGGAGAGACCCAGTACTTC. This gives the protein CSVLQGETQYF.

This chain joins TRBV25-1 and TRBJ1-2; 9 positions agree with TRBD1. V trimming: 5 bases; J trimming: 6 bases; junction bases outside the gene matches: 4. Germline assignment: CDR1 MGHDK and CDR2 SYGVNS. The CDR3 is 13 amino acids. CDR3 sequence reads: CASSSGQGDGYTF. The CDR3 coding sequence is TGTGCCAGCAGTTCGGGACAGGGCGATGGCTACACCTTC.

The chain is built from TRBV5-6 and TRBJ1-5; 8 bases fit TRBD1. Losses at the gene ends were 4 bases for V and 2 bases for J; bases not matched to a gene: 5. The CDR3 runs to 15 residues. Germline assignment: CDR1 SGHDT and CDR2 YYEEEE. The CDR3, as DNA: TGTGCCAGCAGCATGCAGGGGGCTCGCAATCAGCCCCAGCATTTT. Translating gives CASSMQGARNQPQHF.

Remarks on this clone: In the same sample, other DNA sequences code for this CDR3. The V gene is TRBV5-1, the J gene TRBJ2-7, with D possibly TRBD2 on 5 matching bases. The CDR3 sequence is 14 residues long. The V and J ends lost 4 bases and 3 bases respectively, with 14 bases between them. Per germline, CDR1 SGHRS and CDR2 YFSETQ. The CDR3 spells CASSPGLAGYEQYF. CDR3 nucleotides: TGCGCCAGCAGCCCCGGTCTAGCTGGCTACGAGCAGTACTTC.

CDR3 in amino acids: CASSRGGTEAFF. Written as DNA, the CDR3 is TGTGCCAGCAGCCGGGGGGGGACTGAAGCTTTCTTT. The V gene is TRBV3-1 (or the pseudogene TRBV3-2), the J gene TRBJ1-1; D is possibly TRBD1 (5 bases). V was cut by 4 bases and J by 5 bases, with 8 bases left in between. The V gene's germline CDR1 is LGHDT and CDR2 YNNKEL (reference sequence). The CDR3 covers 12 residues.

This rearrangement joins TRBV10-2 to TRBJ1-2, with 7 bases fitting TRBD1. The germline V gene has CDR1 WSHSY and CDR2 SAAADI. Trimming took 7 bases from V and 4 from J; bases not matched to a gene: 3. CDR3 length equals 12 residues. The CDR3 DNA sequence: TGCGCCAGCATCGGGGACAGCTATGGCTACACCTTC. It is translated as CASIGDSYGYTF.

V and J are TRBV7-8 and TRBJ1-1; D not resolved. Germline V gene data show CDR1 as SGHVS and CDR2 as FQNEAQ. The CDR3 runs to 12 residues. Trimming removed 1 base at V and 5 bases at J, with 5 bases between. CDR3 in amino acids: CASSLGRTEAFF. In DNA form, the CDR3 reads TGTGCCAGCAGCTTAGGGCGGACTGAAGCTTTCTTT.

The chain links TRBV2 to TRBJ2-7, with 11 nucleotides matching TRBD1. The CDR3 runs 14 residues. Germline CDR1 SNHLY, CDR2 FYNNEI. The V segment lost 6 bases and the J segment 7 bases; nucleotides outside the gene matches: 8. The CDR3 coding sequence is TGTGCCAGCAGGTCCGGGACAGGGGGTTGGGAGCAGTACTTC. Residues: CASRSGTGGWEQYF.